Listed below are T cell receptor beta chains from one sample, sequenced in a study of T cell responses to AZD1222 COVID-19 vaccine. Using immunoSEQ multiplex PCR, the repertoire was profiled, and TCRdb retains in-frame clones only, with some absent. The table records 100,000 to 150,000 clones, approximately 85% of them present only once. Source: peripheral blood, taken on day 0 of AZD1222 vaccination. The source of these receptors is an adult in good health. The CDR3 runs from the conserved cysteine through the conserved F or W. The order of the fields is V gene, clone size, D gene, J gene, CDR3 DNA, CDR3 protein. A D gene is named only where the DNA matches it firmly. Where a row states a size, it is once, few, many or the class of an expanded clone; other rows omit it.

v_gene: TRBV18
abundance: -
d_gene: -
j_gene: TRBJ1-4
CDR3nt: TGTGCCAGCTCACCCCCTAGCCGTGCAACTAATGAAAAACTGTTTTTT
CDR3aa: CASSPPSRATNEKLFF

v_gene: TRBV12-3/TRBV12-4
abundance: once
d_gene: -
j_gene: TRBJ2-3
CDR3nt: TGTGCCAGCAGTTTACCGAGCACAGATACGCAGTATTTT
CDR3aa: CASSLPSTDTQYF

v_gene: TRBV9
abundance: -
d_gene: -
j_gene: TRBJ2-1
CDR3nt: TGTGCCAGCAGCGGGGACTGGGATTACAATGAGCAGTTCTTC
CDR3aa: CASSGDWDYNEQFF

v_gene: TRBV19
abundance: -
d_gene: -
j_gene: TRBJ1-5
CDR3nt: TGTGCCAGTAGTCCGTATTCCACGAAGCCCCAGCATTTT
CDR3aa: CASSPYSTKPQHF

v_gene: TRBV4-1
abundance: -
d_gene: TRBD1
j_gene: TRBJ1-1
CDR3nt: TGCGCCAGCAGCCCGACAGGGGGAGAAACTGAAGCTTTCTTT
CDR3aa: CASSPTGGETEAFF

v_gene: TRBV4-1
abundance: -
d_gene: -
j_gene: TRBJ1-5
CDR3nt: TGCGCCAGCAGCCAAACTCTTACAAGAGGGCCGAATCAGCCCCAGCATTTT
CDR3aa: CASSQTLTRGPNQPQHF

v_gene: TRBV7-2
abundance: many
d_gene: -
j_gene: TRBJ1-2
CDR3nt: TGTGCCAGCAGCTTATCAGGGACTTCCTTCTTGGGCTACACCTTC
CDR3aa: CASSLSGTSFLGYTF

v_gene: TRBV3-1/TRBV3-2
abundance: -
d_gene: -
j_gene: TRBJ1-2
CDR3nt: TGTGCCAGCAGCCACCAATACGGCACAGGGCACTATGGCTACACCTTC
CDR3aa: CASSHQYGTGHYGYTF

v_gene: TRBV2
abundance: -
d_gene: TRBD2
j_gene: TRBJ2-2
CDR3nt: TGTGCCAGCAGTGAAGCCCTAGCGGGGGTGGCCGGGGAGCTGTTTTTT
CDR3aa: CASSEALAGVAGELFF

v_gene: TRBV25-1
abundance: -
d_gene: TRBD2
j_gene: TRBJ2-1
CDR3nt: TGTGCCACCGAGAGTCGACTAGCGGGCAATGAGCAGTTCTTC
CDR3aa: CATESRLAGNEQFF

v_gene: TRBV9
abundance: -
d_gene: TRBD1
j_gene: TRBJ1-3
CDR3nt: TGTGCCAGCAGCCCTAGGGACAGCCAGGGAGGAAACACCATATATTTT
CDR3aa: CASSPRDSQGGNTIYF

v_gene: TRBV7-9
abundance: -
d_gene: TRBD1
j_gene: TRBJ1-1
CDR3nt: TGTGCCAGCAGTCAGACAGGGGGCTCAACTGAAGCTTTCTTT
CDR3aa: CASSQTGGSTEAFF

v_gene: TRBV5-4
abundance: -
d_gene: -
j_gene: TRBJ2-3
CDR3nt: TGTGCCAGCAGCTTGGTCGGCAACACAGATACGCAGTATTTT
CDR3aa: CASSLVGNTDTQYF

v_gene: TRBV11-3
abundance: -
d_gene: -
j_gene: TRBJ1-2
CDR3nt: TGTGCCAGCAGCTTAGGGCGGTCCAACTATGGCTACACCTTC
CDR3aa: CASSLGRSNYGYTF

v_gene: TRBV27
abundance: once
d_gene: TRBD1
j_gene: TRBJ1-2
CDR3nt: TGTGCCAGCAGTCCCGGACAGGGCGGCTACACCTTC
CDR3aa: CASSPGQGGYTF

v_gene: TRBV19
abundance: -
d_gene: TRBD2
j_gene: TRBJ2-1
CDR3nt: TGTGCCAGTAGTAACCTAGCGGGACCCTCCTACAATGAGCAGTTCTTC
CDR3aa: CASSNLAGPSYNEQFF

v_gene: TRBV6-2/TRBV6-3
abundance: once
d_gene: TRBD2
j_gene: TRBJ2-3
CDR3nt: TGTGCCAGCAGTTACTCCCCTAGCGGGAGAATCCTTATCACAGATACGCAGTATTTT
CDR3aa: CASSYSPSGRILITDTQYF

v_gene: TRBV7-2
abundance: -
d_gene: -
j_gene: TRBJ1-1
CDR3nt: TGTGCCAGCAGCCCGGGACGGCAGAACACTGAAGCTTTCTTT
CDR3aa: CASSPGRQNTEAFF

v_gene: TRBV2
abundance: -
d_gene: -
j_gene: TRBJ1-4
CDR3nt: TGTGCCAGCAGGGAGGACGGAGGGGGTAATGAAAAACTGTTTTTT
CDR3aa: CASREDGGGNEKLFF

v_gene: TRBV7-2
abundance: -
d_gene: TRBD1
j_gene: TRBJ1-4
CDR3nt: TGTGCCAGCAGCCCGACAGGGCCGGGTGAAAAACTGTTTTTT
CDR3aa: CASSPTGPGEKLFF

v_gene: TRBV6-1
abundance: -
d_gene: -
j_gene: TRBJ2-3
CDR3nt: TGTGCCAGCAGTGAACCCCATTGGAGACTAGTTAAGGATACGCAGTATTTT
CDR3aa: CASSEPHWRLVKDTQYF

v_gene: TRBV27
abundance: -
d_gene: -
j_gene: TRBJ1-5
CDR3nt: TGTGCCAGCAGTGTGGGTAGGCCCAATCAGCCCCAGCATTTT
CDR3aa: CASSVGRPNQPQHF

v_gene: TRBV5-1
abundance: -
d_gene: TRBD2
j_gene: TRBJ2-5
CDR3nt: TGCGCCAGCAGCCACAGCGGGGGGGGCATAGTTGTGACCCAGTACTTC
CDR3aa: CASSHSGGGIVVTQYF

v_gene: TRBV6-2/TRBV6-3
abundance: -
d_gene: TRBD1
j_gene: TRBJ1-5
CDR3nt: TGTGCCAGCAGTTACCGAGGGAACAGGGGGCTGGATCAGCCCCAGCATTTT
CDR3aa: CASSYRGNRGLDQPQHF

v_gene: TRBV19
abundance: -
d_gene: -
j_gene: TRBJ1-2
CDR3nt: TGTGCCAGTAGGATACTACAGGGATATGGCTACACCTTC
CDR3aa: CASRILQGYGYTF

v_gene: TRBV9
abundance: -
d_gene: -
j_gene: TRBJ2-3
CDR3nt: TGTGCCAGCTCTAGCTTGTCTAGCACAGATACGCAGTATTTT
CDR3aa: CASSSLSSTDTQYF

v_gene: TRBV9
abundance: -
d_gene: -
j_gene: TRBJ2-7
CDR3nt: TGTGCCAGCAGCGTAAGCCCCTGGTACGAGCAGTACTTC
CDR3aa: CASSVSPWYEQYF

v_gene: TRBV3-1/TRBV3-2
abundance: -
d_gene: TRBD2
j_gene: TRBJ2-6
CDR3nt: TGTGCCAGCAGCCAAGATAGTAAAGCGGGAGGGCCCTACGGGGCCAACGTCCTGACTTTC
CDR3aa: CASSQDSKAGGPYGANVLTF

v_gene: TRBV9
abundance: -
d_gene: -
j_gene: TRBJ2-3
CDR3nt: TGTGCCAGCAGCGTAAAGGGATTGTGGACAGATACGCAGTATTTT
CDR3aa: CASSVKGLWTDTQYF

v_gene: TRBV7-8
abundance: -
d_gene: -
j_gene: TRBJ1-5
CDR3nt: TGTGCCAGCAGCTTAGACACAGTCCCGGGGAATTTT
CDR3aa: CASSLDTVPGNF

v_gene: TRBV21-1
abundance: -
d_gene: -
j_gene: TRBJ1-2
CDR3nt: TGTGCCAGCAGCAATGGGGACAGGGGGCCTTCGTATGGCTACACCTTC
CDR3aa: CASSNGDRGPSYGYTF

v_gene: TRBV27
abundance: -
d_gene: TRBD1
j_gene: TRBJ2-6
CDR3nt: TGTGCCAGCAGTTATTGGGACAGGGGGTCTGGGGCCAACGTCCTGACTTTC
CDR3aa: CASSYWDRGSGANVLTF

v_gene: TRBV4-2
abundance: few
d_gene: -
j_gene: TRBJ1-3
CDR3nt: TGTGCCAGCAGCCAAGATCTGACAAAGGGCTCTGGAAACACCATATATTTT
CDR3aa: CASSQDLTKGSGNTIYF

v_gene: TRBV11-2
abundance: -
d_gene: -
j_gene: TRBJ2-7
CDR3nt: TGTGCCAGCAGCTTCCAAGCGGGCCTCTCCTACGAGCAGTACTTC
CDR3aa: CASSFQAGLSYEQYF

v_gene: TRBV7-2
abundance: -
d_gene: -
j_gene: TRBJ2-2
CDR3nt: TGTGCCAGCAGCTCTCCGAACACCGGGGAGCTGTTTTTT
CDR3aa: CASSSPNTGELFF

v_gene: TRBV18
abundance: once
d_gene: -
j_gene: TRBJ2-7
CDR3nt: TGTGCCAGCTCACTCCGGGACCCGCCGGGGTACGAGCAGTACTTC
CDR3aa: CASSLRDPPGYEQYF

v_gene: TRBV10-2
abundance: -
d_gene: TRBD2
j_gene: TRBJ2-5
CDR3nt: TGCGCCAGCAGTGAGTCAGGAGGTAGCGGGGGGCCTCGGGAGACCCAGTACTTC
CDR3aa: CASSESGGSGGPRETQYF

v_gene: TRBV12-3/TRBV12-4
abundance: -
d_gene: -
j_gene: TRBJ1-1
CDR3nt: TGTGCCAGCAGTCCCTGGACTGAAGCTTTCTTT
CDR3aa: CASSPWTEAFF

v_gene: TRBV18
abundance: -
d_gene: -
j_gene: TRBJ1-1
CDR3nt: TGTGCCAGCTCGCGATCCCAGAACACTGAAGCTTTCTTT
CDR3aa: CASSRSQNTEAFF

v_gene: TRBV4-1
abundance: -
d_gene: -
j_gene: TRBJ1-1
CDR3nt: TGCGCCAGCAGCCACCGAGGGGCCGCTGAAGCTTTCTTT
CDR3aa: CASSHRGAAEAFF

v_gene: TRBV18
abundance: -
d_gene: -
j_gene: TRBJ1-4
CDR3nt: TGTGCCAGCTCACCAGACAGATTTAATGAAAAACTGTTTTTT
CDR3aa: CASSPDRFNEKLFF

v_gene: TRBV15
abundance: -
d_gene: TRBD1
j_gene: TRBJ1-4
CDR3nt: TGTGCCACCAGCCTTCGGACAGGGGGTTACGAAAAACTGTTTTTT
CDR3aa: CATSLRTGGYEKLFF

v_gene: TRBV6-5
abundance: -
d_gene: TRBD1
j_gene: TRBJ1-6
CDR3nt: TGTGCCAGCAGGAGGGGACAGGGTAATTCACCCCTCCACTTT
CDR3aa: CASRRGQGNSPLHF

v_gene: TRBV6-2/TRBV6-3
abundance: -
d_gene: -
j_gene: TRBJ1-6
CDR3nt: TGTGCCAGCAGTTACGGAGGAACCTATAATTCACCCCTCCACTTT
CDR3aa: CASSYGGTYNSPLHF

v_gene: TRBV4-2
abundance: -
d_gene: -
j_gene: TRBJ1-2
CDR3nt: TGTGCCAGCAGCCAGTCGTACAGGGCAGAAAACTATGGCTACACCTTC
CDR3aa: CASSQSYRAENYGYTF

v_gene: TRBV24-1
abundance: -
d_gene: TRBD1
j_gene: TRBJ2-2
CDR3nt: TGTGCCACCAGTGGAGACAGGGGAATCCGGGAGCTGTTTTTT
CDR3aa: CATSGDRGIRELFF

v_gene: TRBV6-1
abundance: -
d_gene: TRBD1
j_gene: TRBJ2-6
CDR3nt: TGTGCCAGCAGTGAATCTTCCTTTCCGGGACAGGCCACCTCTGGGGCCAACGTCCTGACTTTC
CDR3aa: CASSESSFPGQATSGANVLTF

v_gene: TRBV5-1
abundance: few
d_gene: -
j_gene: TRBJ2-5
CDR3nt: TGCGCCAGCAGCTCTGGGCAGGGCCGGGAGACCCAGTACTTC
CDR3aa: CASSSGQGRETQYF

v_gene: TRBV6-1
abundance: -
d_gene: -
j_gene: TRBJ1-5
CDR3nt: TGTGCCAGCAGTGAAGCATATAGCAATCAGCCCCAGCATTTT
CDR3aa: CASSEAYSNQPQHF

v_gene: TRBV7-9
abundance: -
d_gene: TRBD1
j_gene: TRBJ1-5
CDR3nt: TGTGCCAGCAGCTTAGCGGGCAGGGGGCATCAGCCCCAGCATTTT
CDR3aa: CASSLAGRGHQPQHF

v_gene: TRBV6-5
abundance: -
d_gene: -
j_gene: TRBJ1-6
CDR3nt: TGTGCCAGCGGAACTTACACAGGGTTCAAGCCCCTCCACTTT
CDR3aa: CASGTYTGFKPLHF

v_gene: TRBV6-5
abundance: -
d_gene: TRBD2
j_gene: TRBJ2-7
CDR3nt: TGTGCCAGCAGCCGTAGCGGGGGACTATACGAGCAGTACTTC
CDR3aa: CASSRSGGLYEQYF

v_gene: TRBV30
abundance: once
d_gene: -
j_gene: TRBJ1-3
CDR3nt: TGTGCCTGGACGAGGGGAAACACCATATATTTT
CDR3aa: CAWTRGNTIYF

v_gene: TRBV3-1/TRBV3-2
abundance: -
d_gene: -
j_gene: TRBJ1-3
CDR3nt: TGTGCCAGCACAATCGGGAACACCATATATTTT
CDR3aa: CASTIGNTIYF

v_gene: TRBV19
abundance: -
d_gene: -
j_gene: TRBJ1-4
CDR3nt: TGTGCCAGTAGTACTCCGGGGCGAAGAGGAGAAAAACTGTTTTTT
CDR3aa: CASSTPGRRGEKLFF

v_gene: TRBV30
abundance: -
d_gene: -
j_gene: TRBJ2-6
CDR3nt: TGTGCCTGGAGGTCGATCTCTGGGGCCAACGTCCTGACTTTC
CDR3aa: CAWRSISGANVLTF

v_gene: TRBV7-6
abundance: -
d_gene: TRBD1
j_gene: TRBJ2-7
CDR3nt: TGTGCCAGCTCCTTAGACAGGGGAAGGGTGGCCGAGCAGTACTTC
CDR3aa: CASSLDRGRVAEQYF

v_gene: TRBV7-9
abundance: few
d_gene: -
j_gene: TRBJ2-7
CDR3nt: TGTGCCAGCAGCCGGGGGGCCAGCGGGGCTCCCTACGAGCAGTACTTC
CDR3aa: CASSRGASGAPYEQYF

v_gene: TRBV2
abundance: -
d_gene: -
j_gene: TRBJ2-7
CDR3nt: TGTGCCAGCAGTGACAGGGAAACCCCCTACGAGCAGTACTTC
CDR3aa: CASSDRETPYEQYF

v_gene: TRBV24-1
abundance: -
d_gene: -
j_gene: TRBJ1-2
CDR3nt: TGTGCCACCAGTGATTTCCTCATTAACTATGGCTACACCTTC
CDR3aa: CATSDFLINYGYTF